These T cell receptor beta chains were read from a single sample in a study of blood T cell repertoires in COVID-19. Some clones are missing from TCRdb's copy, which holds only in-frame ones; the method was immunoSEQ multiplex PCR. Among 220,000 or so clones listed, 82% were seen once. Sequencing was carried out using peripheral blood. These receptors were collected from a woman older than 75 with acute or convalescent COVID-19. CDR3s include the opening cysteine and the closing phenylalanine or tryptophan. Each record gives: V gene, D gene, J gene, clone size, CDR3 DNA, CDR3 protein. D genes are given only for firm matches. Where a row states a size, it is once, few, many or the class of an expanded clone; other rows omit it.

TRBV2	NA	TRBJ1-6	NA	TGTGCCAGCTGGGCCGGGGGAGATTCACCCCTCCACTTT	CASWAGGDSPLHF
TRBV11-3	TRBD1	TRBJ2-7	NA	TGTGCCAGCAGCTTAGCCGGGACAGGGACCTACGAGCAGTACTTC	CASSLAGTGTYEQYF
TRBV12-1	NA	TRBJ2-5	NA	TGTGCCAGCAGCCCTGGGGGACTAGCGGGGGGGTTGGAGACCCAGTACTTC	CASSPGGLAGGLETQYF
TRBV19	TRBD2	TRBJ2-3	NA	TGTGCCAGTAGTATTCAGACTAGCGGGGGTGGTACGCAGTATTTT	CASSIQTSGGGTQYF
TRBV9	TRBD2	TRBJ2-7	NA	TGTGCCAGCAGCCTTCTGGGGGGGTACGAGCAGTACTTC	CASSLLGGYEQYF
TRBV11-2	NA	TRBJ1-1	NA	TGTGCCAGCAGCTCTCGGGTGAACACTGAAGCTTTCTTT	CASSSRVNTEAFF
TRBV7-3	TRBD1	TRBJ1-1	NA	TGTGCCAGCAGTCTAACAGGGGGCAGAAGCACTGAAGCTTTCTTT	CASSLTGGRSTEAFF
TRBV27	NA	TRBJ1-5	NA	TGTGCCAGCAGTTTTGCCAGGGATCAGCCCCAGCATTTT	CASSFARDQPQHF
TRBV24-1	TRBD2	TRBJ2-5	NA	TGTGCCACCAGTGATCAGACTAGCGGGGAGACCCAGTACTTC	CATSDQTSGETQYF
TRBV18	TRBD1	TRBJ2-4	NA	TGTGCCAGCTCACACGACCGGGACAGGGGATTTTTAGCCAAAAACATTCAGTACTTC	CASSHDRDRGFLAKNIQYF
TRBV3-1/TRBV3-2	TRBD1	TRBJ2-1	NA	TGTGCCAGCAGCCACTACGGACAGGGGGCGAGGAATGAGCAGTTCTTC	CASSHYGQGARNEQFF
TRBV7-8	TRBD1	TRBJ1-1	NA	TGTGCCAGCAGCCCGACCGGGACAGGGTTGGGCACTGAAGCTTTCTTT	CASSPTGTGLGTEAFF
TRBV9	TRBD1	TRBJ2-2	few	TGTGCCAGCAGGGGGCAGGGGGCGCTAGCCACCGGGGAGCTGTTTTTT	CASRGQGALATGELFF
TRBV4-1	NA	TRBJ1-5	NA	TGCGCCAGCAGCCAAGAAGTAGGTAGGGGGAATCAGCCCCAGCATTTT	CASSQEVGRGNQPQHF
TRBV6-5	NA	TRBJ2-5	few	TGTGCCAGCAGTTTAAGACAGGCCCAAGAGACCCAGTACTTC	CASSLRQAQETQYF
TRBV27	TRBD1	TRBJ1-6	NA	TGTGCCAGCAGTATTATAGGGACAGTAAAAAATTCACCCCTCCACTTT	CASSIIGTVKNSPLHF
TRBV19	NA	TRBJ2-3	NA	TGTGCCAGTAGTATGACAGGCACAGATACGCAGTATTTT	CASSMTGTDTQYF
TRBV18	NA	TRBJ1-4	NA	TGTGCCAGCTCAGTCGCGTCTAATGAAAAACTGTTTTTT	CASSVASNEKLFF